Reported below is one T cell receptor (beta chain). Germline V CDR1 and CDR2: MNHEY, SVGAGI. The trim removed 6 bases at V and 4 bases at J, leaving 8 bases unmatched. The CDR3 consists of 15 residues. The sample is drawn from a study of blood T cell repertoires in COVID-19. On the study more broadly: Specimens from acute and convalescent COVID-19 originated in the United States, Italy and Spain. Sources were T cells, B-cell-depleted T cells, or PBMCs; the material itself was cDNA or gDNA.

Some clones are missing from TCRdb's copy, which holds only in-frame ones; the method was immunoSEQ multiplex PCR. The sample has roughly 25,000 clones; 72% are singletons. Sequencing was performed on peripheral blood. This receptor was taken from a woman older than 75 with acute or convalescent COVID-19. This chain joins TRBV6-5 and TRBJ2-1; 8 positions agree with TRBD1. CDR3 residues: CASSVGQGWYNEQFF. The CDR3 DNA sequence: TGTGCCAGCAGCGTAGGACAGGGTTGGTACAATGAGCAGTTCTTC.